The rows below give T cell receptor beta chains drawn from one sample of a study of spatial heterogeneity in lung cancer. TCRdb used MiXCR to reprocess the 5' RACE reads, holding one entry per CDR3 protein. The sample has tens of thousands of distinct CDR3 sequences; around 5.2% are singletons. The material was PBMCs, obtained at surgery. These receptors were collected from a male donor with early-stage non-small cell lung cancer. Both conserved end residues are trimmed from each CDR3. Fields, in order: J gene, V gene, CDR3 length, D gene, CDR3 protein. A D gene is named only where the DNA matches it firmly.

>TRBJ2-4|TRBV20-1|18|TRBD2
SARGTAGLAGGPWKAVQY
>TRBJ2-1|TRBV20-1|11|-
SASREWVNEQF
>TRBJ1-5|TRBV20-1|10|-
SAKYSNQPQH
>TRBJ2-3|TRBV20-1|13|-
SARDPAQGADTQY
>TRBJ1-5|TRBV6-5|14|TRBD1
ASSYSGQGLNQPQH
>TRBJ2-7|TRBV28|12|TRBD1
ASSIRTGSYEQY
>TRBJ2-2|TRBV12-3/TRBV12-4|14|-
ASSPAGTGGAGELF
>TRBJ2-7|TRBV29-1|11|TRBD2
SVAGGSSYEQY
>TRBJ2-7|TRBV18|14|TRBD1
ASSSGRQGDSYEQY
>TRBJ2-2|TRBV7-3|13|TRBD2
ASSLILAGPGELF
>TRBJ1-5|TRBV12-3/TRBV12-4|11|-
ACSYLDNQPQH
>TRBJ2-3|TRBV20-1|12|-
SAPARGSIDTQY
>TRBJ2-1|TRBV29-1|13|-
SVDEDFFSYNEQF
>TRBJ2-3|TRBV7-2|17|TRBD2
ASSLAIVLAGATDDTQY
>TRBJ2-1|TRBV5-1|13|-
ASSRTTGHPNEQF
>TRBJ2-2|TRBV20-1|13|TRBD1
SARDRDRGTGELF
>TRBJ2-3|TRBV5-1|16|TRBD2
ASSAGLAGGPGTDTQY
>TRBJ2-5|TRBV30|11|-
AWSEDLQETQY
>TRBJ2-7|TRBV10-3|11|-
AINQGMIYEQY
>TRBJ2-1|TRBV14|12|TRBD1
ASSRGQNYNEQF
>TRBJ1-4|TRBV18|13|-
ASSPQPTGNEKLF
>TRBJ1-2|TRBV5-1|12|-
ASRRDPTNYGYT
>TRBJ2-7|TRBV5-4|12|TRBD2
ASSPRGRAGEQY
>TRBJ1-6|TRBV4-2|14|-
ASSQVQYSYISPLH
>TRBJ2-1|TRBV5-4|14|TRBD2
ASSLAGLADYNEQF
>TRBJ2-3|TRBV6-2/TRBV6-3|11|TRBD2
ASRPSGTDTQY
>TRBJ2-2|TRBV5-6|14|TRBD1
ASSMGQQRPAGELF
>TRBJ2-7|TRBV14|12|TRBD1
ASSRDRGLHEQY
>TRBJ1-2|TRBV27|12|-
ASSLSGGGYGYT
>TRBJ1-2|TRBV25-1|16|-
ASSEWGVGGVSTYGYT
>TRBJ2-7|TRBV20-1|13|TRBD2
SARRWEGSSYEQY
>TRBJ2-7|TRBV6-2/TRBV6-3|13|TRBD2
ASSLGLADYYEQY
>TRBJ2-7|TRBV7-2|13|-
ASSGGTVTSYEQY
>TRBJ2-6|TRBV15|18|-
ATSRDMGGTQISGANVLT
>TRBJ2-1|TRBV20-1|13|-
SASSGRSSYNEQF
>TRBJ2-1|TRBV5-1|12|TRBD2
ASSEGGWGNEQF
>TRBJ2-1|TRBV4-1|16|TRBD2
ASSQDPRGTRRYNEQF
>TRBJ2-1|TRBV24-1|14|TRBD2
ATSDPQAGSQNEQF
>TRBJ1-2|TRBV6-5|11|-
ASGQGSNYGYT
>TRBJ1-6|TRBV7-6|12|-
ASSLGDNNSPLH